Presented here are 9 T cell receptor beta chains from one specimen sequenced in a study of T cells in Graves' hyperthyroidism and ophthalmopathy (dated 2019 in TCRdb). To prepare the library, multiplex PCR was applied. Sequenced on an Illumina HiSeq 2000. Amplification of TCR beta CDR3 regions was carried out from RNA transcripts. The first round of RT-PCR for the TCR CDR3 was performed with the HTBI primer set and the Qiagen OneStep RT-PCR kit. TCRdb's own reprocessing of the public reads used fastp at Q25 and MiXCR and kept productive beta chains. Duplicate CDR3 protein sequences are folded into a single record with the most common DNA and genes. Here the sample has some 700,000 distinct CDR3 sequences; 15% to 20% occur a single time. Roughly a sixth of the sample goes to the ten largest clones. Sequencing was carried out using blood. The receptors stem from a man in his fifties with Graves' hyperthyroidism.

The sample holds many counts of this clonotype. The chain uses TRBV6-2 or TRBV6-3 and TRBJ2-7, with D uncertain. Germline V gene sequence: CDR1 MNHEY, CDR2 SVGEGT. With 4 bases removed from V and 0 bases from J, the gap between germline ends came to 4 bases. This CDR3 contains 12 residues. CDR3 sequence: CASSSYSYEQYF. CDR3 DNA sequence: TGTGCCAGCAGTTCCTACTCCTACGAGCAGTACTTC.

This clonotype showed up many times. The rearrangement links TRBV9 to TRBJ1-2; D is uncertain. Germline CDR1 is SGDLS and CDR2 is YYNGEE. V was shortened by 0 bases and J by 4 bases, with 7 bases between the two germline ends. The length of the CDR3 is 13 residues. The DNA of the CDR3 is TGTGCCAGCAGCGTAGGCTCAGGCTATGGCTACACCTTC. It translates to CASSVGSGYGYTF.

This clonotype has at least ten counts. The CDR3 reads CASSLTRGQPQHF. The CDR3, as DNA: TGTGCCAGCAGCCTCACCCGGGGTCAGCCCCAGCATTTT. This chain uses TRBV27 with TRBJ1-5, with D hard to call. This CDR3 has 13 amino acids. Germline V lookup: CDR1 MNHEY, CDR2 SMNVEV (reference sequence). Trimming removed 6 bases at V and 6 bases at J, with 12 bases between.

In this sample, this clonotype turned up a few times. The rearrangement joins TRBV4-2 to TRBJ2-2; D is possibly TRBD2 (6 bases). V dropped 1 base and J dropped 4 bases, with 13 bases sitting between them. Looked up from germline, CDR1 is LGHNA and CDR2 is YNFKEQ. The CDR3 is 16 residues long. This chain's CDR3 is CASSQVGSRTTGELFF. The CDR3 coding sequence is TGTGCCAGCAGCCAAGTCGGGAGTAGAACCACCGGGGAGCTGTTTTTT.

This clonotype came up many times. The chain couples TRBV27 to TRBJ2-3; tentatively, D is TRBD2 (6 bases). CDR1 is MNHEY and CDR2 is SMNVEV in the germline V gene (reference sequence). The V end lost 1 base, the J end lost 2 bases, and 16 bases lay between the germline ends. The CDR3 sequence is 17 residues long. The CDR3 DNA is TGTGCCAGCAGTTTATACCCCCGGGAGCCAGACACAGATACGCAGTATTTT. Protein: CASSLYPREPDTDTQYF.

This clonotype was counted ten times or more. This chain uses TRBV12-3 or TRBV12-4 with TRBJ1-1; 12 nucleotides agree with TRBD1. This CDR3 is 16 amino acids long. J was trimmed by 0 bases and V by 5 bases; bases with no gene match: 4. The CDR3 is CASSQGQGALNTEAFF. CDR3 sequence (DNA): TGTGCCAGCAGTCAGGGACAGGGGGCTCTGAACACTGAAGCTTTCTTT.

This clonotype was recorded a few times. The CDR3 DNA reads as TGCAGTGCTAGATTCGAGCGGGAAAATCTTTACAATGAGCAGTTCTTC. Amino acid sequence: CSARFERENLYNEQFF. The rearrangement joins TRBV20-1 to TRBJ2-1; 7 bases line up with TRBD2. CDR1 is DFQATT, CDR2 SNEGSKA, per germline (reference sequence). CDR3 size: 16 residues. Unmatched junction bases numbered 11, after V lost 2 bases and J lost 4 bases.

The CDR3 reads CASSFSGGLQETQYF. CDR3 DNA sequence: TGTGCCAGCAGTTTTAGCGGGGGGCTCCAAGAGACCCAGTACTTC. The chain uses TRBV12-3 or TRBV12-4 and TRBJ2-5; TRBD2 matches at 10 bases. The CDR3 covers 15 residues. The V and J ends lost 3 bases and 1 base, in that order; junction bases with no gene match: 2.

With regard to this clonotype: One end of the junction does not line up with germline, which may come from a read error. The chain is built from TRBV5-1 and TRBJ2-3, with 7 bases aligning to TRBD1. Germline loops: CDR1 SGHRS, CDR2 YFSETQ. CDR3 length: 14 residues. Here the CDR3 DNA reads TGCGCCAGCAGCCCGGACAGGCCCACAGGTACGCAGTATTTT. Translating gives CASSPDRPTGTQYF.